This is a list of T cell receptor beta chains from one sample in a study of T cell repertoires in cytomegalovirus infection. TCRdb independently ran MiXCR on the reads; one entry per CDR3 protein. The data show around 710,000 distinct CDR3 sequences, about 29% seen once. What these receptors recognize is not known. The sequences come from cultured CD8+ T cells from PBMCs, collected from culture after CMV antigen stimulation. These receptors all stem from a human donor in good health (CMV status not recorded). Some clones in this sample may be carry-over from other donors' samples. Both conserved end residues are part of each CDR3. The D gene is left open where the match is weak. Part of the rows lack a size; the others show once, few, many or a class for expanded clones.

>NA|TRBD1|TRBV6-2/TRBV6-3|TRBJ2-2
TGTGCCAGCAGTGCGGACAGGGATGACACCGGGGAGCTGTTTTTT
CASSADRDDTGELFF
>NA|TRBD2|TRBV29-1|TRBJ2-1
TGCAGCGCCCAGCGCCTAGCGGGGGGCGTCTACAATGAGCAGTTCTTC
CSAQRLAGGVYNEQFF
>few|NA|TRBV6-1|TRBJ1-5
TGTGCCAGCGGGGCCCAGGGAATCAATCAGCCCCAGCATTTT
CASGAQGINQPQHF
>once|TRBD1|TRBV13|TRBJ1-2
TGTGCCAGCAGCGGACGACAGGGGGATCACTATGGCTACACCTTC
CASSGRQGDHYGYTF
>NA|NA|TRBV7-6|TRBJ1-2
TGTGCCATCTTTTCTTCCGACAGGCTTGGCTACACCTTC
CAIFSSDRLGYTF
>few|TRBD2|TRBV6-1|TRBJ2-5
TGTGCCAGCAGTGAATTTATTAGCGGGGGGGCCTCGGAGACCCAGTACTTC
CASSEFISGGASETQYF
>NA|TRBD1|TRBV9|TRBJ1-1
TGTGCCAGCAGCGTAGGGGAGTGGACAGGGGGCTCCCTGAACACTGAAGCTTTCTTT
CASSVGEWTGGSLNTEAFF
>many|NA|TRBV7-2|TRBJ1-2
TGTGCCAGCAGCCCGCCCGGGGGTCATGGCTACACCTTC
CASSPPGGHGYTF
>NA|NA|TRBV7-8|TRBJ1-1
TGTGCCAGCAGCTTAGCGATGAACACTGAAGCTTTCTTT
CASSLAMNTEAFF
>NA|NA|TRBV13|TRBJ1-5
TGTGCCAGCAGCTACGCCACACAGGGTGGAGGCAATCAGCCCCAGCATTTT
CASSYATQGGGNQPQHF
>NA|NA|TRBV5-5|TRBJ1-1
TGTGCCAGCAGCTTGAAGACAGCCGGGAACACTGAAGCTTTCTTT
CASSLKTAGNTEAFF
>once|NA|TRBV12-3/TRBV12-4|TRBJ1-2
TGTGCCAGCAGTACAACCGGGCCCCAATCGCCCTCTGGCTACACCTTC
CASSTTGPQSPSGYTF
>NA|NA|TRBV2|TRBJ1-5
TGTGCCAGCATGGCAGGGCGGGGGCGCAATCAGCCCCAGCATTTT
CASMAGRGRNQPQHF
>NA|NA|TRBV20-1|TRBJ2-7
TGCAGTGCTAGGGGGAGGGGAGGGGGGATATACGAGCAGTACTTC
CSARGRGGGIYEQYF
>few|NA|TRBV7-2|TRBJ1-5
TGTGCCAGCAGCCTCGACTACCGGAGCCCAAGCAATCAGCCCCAGCATTTT
CASSLDYRSPSNQPQHF
>NA|TRBD1|TRBV4-2|TRBJ1-2
TGTGCCAGCAGCCAAGATCTGTTATGGGGGACAGGGGGCTATGGCTACACCTTC
CASSQDLLWGTGGYGYTF
>NA|NA|TRBV27|TRBJ1-1
TGTGCCAGCAGCCCTTCATGGGGCATACTGGACACTGAAGCTTTCTTT
CASSPSWGILDTEAFF
>NA|NA|TRBV27|TRBJ2-3
TGTGCCAGCAGTTTATCGCAGGGACGCCCAGATACGCAGTATTTT
CASSLSQGRPDTQYF
>few|NA|TRBV12-3/TRBV12-4|TRBJ2-7
TGTGCCAGCAGTTTACCGGACTACGAGCAGTACTTC
CASSLPDYEQYF
>few|TRBD1|TRBV6-2/TRBV6-3|TRBJ2-3
TGTGCCAGCAGCCCCGGGACAGGATACACAGATACGCAGTATTTT
CASSPGTGYTDTQYF
>NA|NA|TRBV27|TRBJ2-2
TGTGCCAGCAACCGGGACGTGGGCTACTCCGGGGAGCTGTTTTTT
CASNRDVGYSGELFF
>few|NA|TRBV11-1|TRBJ2-1
TGTGCCAGCAGCTTAGGGGTAGGGAAGGGCTACAATGAGCAGTTCTTC
CASSLGVGKGYNEQFF
>NA|NA|TRBV10-2|TRBJ2-1
TGCGCCAGCAGTGAGACTGAGGAAAATTGGGTCAATGAGCAGTTCTTC
CASSETEENWVNEQFF
>NA|NA|TRBV12-3/TRBV12-4|TRBJ1-3
TGTGCCAGCACCGGGCCCGTCTCTGGAAACACCATATATTTT
CASTGPVSGNTIYF
>NA|NA|TRBV5-4|TRBJ2-2
TGTGCCTCCCAAGGAGGAGCGGGGGAGCTGTTTTTT
CASQGGAGELFF
>few|NA|TRBV7-9|TRBJ2-3
TGTGCCAGCGGGGCCACAGATACGCAGTATTTT
CASGATDTQYF
>few|NA|TRBV7-6|TRBJ1-4
TGTGCCAGCAGCTTAGGACCCTCCGATGATGAAAAACTGTTTTTT
CASSLGPSDDEKLFF
>NA|NA|TRBV27|TRBJ2-5
TGTGCCAGCAGTTTAGCGGGATGGCAAGAGACCCAGTACTTC
CASSLAGWQETQYF
>NA|NA|TRBV5-1|TRBJ2-1
TGCGCCAGCAGCTTGGGTGACAGCTATGAGCAGTTCTTC
CASSLGDSYEQFF
>few|TRBD2|TRBV12-5|TRBJ2-1
TGTGCTAGTGGTCCCCTTAGCGGGGGGACAAACAATGAGCAGTTCTTC
CASGPLSGGTNNEQFF
>NA|TRBD2|TRBV5-4|TRBJ2-5
TGTGCCAGCAGCTCCTGGGGACTAGCGGATCAAGAGACCCAGTACTTC
CASSSWGLADQETQYF
>NA|TRBD1|TRBV10-3|TRBJ1-2
TGTGCCATCAGTGAGTCGGCCATTAGACAGGGTGTGTCAACTAACTATGGCTACACCTTC
CAISESAIRQGVSTNYGYTF
>few|NA|TRBV12-3/TRBV12-4|TRBJ1-2
TGTGCCAGCAGTTTAGCGGCCCGGCTGTCGCAGGATGGGCAAGGCTACACCTTC
CASSLAARLSQDGQGYTF
>NA|TRBD2|TRBV29-1|TRBJ2-5
TGCAGCGTTGGGGAGGGCTTCCAAGAGACCCAGTACTTC
CSVGEGFQETQYF
>NA|NA|TRBV4-2|TRBJ2-3
TGTGCCAGCAGCCAAGTCCCCAGGACTTCCACAGATACGCAGTATTTT
CASSQVPRTSTDTQYF
>many|TRBD2|TRBV12-5|TRBJ2-2
TGTGCTAGTGGTTTTTTTACCGGGACTAGCGGGAATCCGAACACCGGGGAGCTGTTTTTT
CASGFFTGTSGNPNTGELFF
>NA|NA|TRBV4-3|TRBJ1-1
TGCGCCAGCAGCCAAGACGAGGAGGGCACTGAAGCTTTCTTT
CASSQDEEGTEAFF
>NA|NA|TRBV6-6|TRBJ2-1
TGTGCCAGCAAAGGACTCCTTCAATCCTACAATGAGCAGTTCTTC
CASKGLLQSYNEQFF
>many|TRBD1|TRBV7-8|TRBJ1-1
TGTGCCAGCAGCTTAGCGTGGAGGACAGGGGCAAATCGGGGCACTGAAGCTTTCTTT
CASSLAWRTGANRGTEAFF
>few|NA|TRBV12-3/TRBV12-4|TRBJ2-5
TGTGCCAGCAGACCCTATTACTACGGGGCCCAAGAGACCCAGTACTTC
CASRPYYYGAQETQYF
>NA|TRBD1|TRBV9|TRBJ2-1
TGTGCCAGCAGCGCATCGGGACAGGGAGGGAGTGAGCAGTTCTTC
CASSASGQGGSEQFF
>NA|NA|TRBV7-3|TRBJ2-2
TGTGCCTGCGGGGGCCCGAACACCGGGGAGCTGTTTTTT
CACGGPNTGELFF
>many|NA|TRBV5-5|TRBJ1-5
TGTGCCAGCAGCTCCTCATCGGGCAATCAGCCCCAGCATTTT
CASSSSSGNQPQHF
>NA|TRBD2|TRBV6-2/TRBV6-3|TRBJ2-1
TGTGCCACTCTACCCCGGACTAGTATCTACAATGAGCAGTTCTTC
CATLPRTSIYNEQFF
>NA|NA|TRBV6-6|TRBJ2-5
TGTGCCAGCAGTTTGCCGACTGGCGTTGAAGAGACCCAGTACTTC
CASSLPTGVEETQYF
>NA|NA|TRBV19|TRBJ2-1
TGTGCCAGTAGTATTGACAGAAACAATGAGCAGTTCTTC
CASSIDRNNEQFF
>many|NA|TRBV7-6|TRBJ1-1
TGTGCCAGCAGCGGACTACAGGGACAACCTGAAGCTTTCTTT
CASSGLQGQPEAFF
>many|TRBD1|TRBV7-9|TRBJ2-1
TGTGCCAGCACCCGGTCATTCGACAGGGGAGTAAGCTCCTACAATGAGCAGTTCTTC
CASTRSFDRGVSSYNEQFF
>NA|TRBD1|TRBV7-9|TRBJ1-2
TGTGCCAGCAGCCCCAACCGACAGGGGGCTAGCGGCTACACCTTC
CASSPNRQGASGYTF
>NA|NA|TRBV20-1|TRBJ1-2
TGCAGTGCTAGAGATCGAATGGCAGAAAACTATGGCTACACCTTC
CSARDRMAENYGYTF
>few|NA|TRBV27|TRBJ1-5
TGTGCCAGCAGTTTTTCTCCGGGGCCGGGGCAGCCCCAGCATTTT
CASSFSPGPGQPQHF
>NA|NA|TRBV9|TRBJ2-2
TGTGCCAGCAGAAGAAGGCAGGGGCCCACCGGGGAGCTGTTTTTT
CASRRRQGPTGELFF
>NA|NA|TRBV10-3|TRBJ2-1
TGTGCCATCAGTGAAATGATGGCTCCCTCCTACAATGAGCAGTTCTTC
CAISEMMAPSYNEQFF